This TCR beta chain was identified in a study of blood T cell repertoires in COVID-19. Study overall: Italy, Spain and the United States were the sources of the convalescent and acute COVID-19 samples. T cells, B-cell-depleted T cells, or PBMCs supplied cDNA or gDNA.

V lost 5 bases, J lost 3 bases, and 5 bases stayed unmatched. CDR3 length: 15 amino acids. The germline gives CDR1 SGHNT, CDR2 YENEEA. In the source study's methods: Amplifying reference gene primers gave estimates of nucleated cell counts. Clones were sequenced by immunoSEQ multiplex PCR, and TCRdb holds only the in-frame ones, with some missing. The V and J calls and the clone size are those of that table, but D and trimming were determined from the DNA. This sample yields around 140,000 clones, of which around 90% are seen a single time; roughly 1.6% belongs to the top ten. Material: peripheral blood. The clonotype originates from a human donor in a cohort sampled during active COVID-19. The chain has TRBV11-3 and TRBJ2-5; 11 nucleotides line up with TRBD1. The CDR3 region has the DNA TGTGCCAGCAGCCCCGGGACAGGGGGAGAAGAGACCCAGTACTTC. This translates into CASSPGTGGEETQYF.